This paragraph reports one T cell receptor (beta chain). These data originate in a study of blood T cell repertoires in COVID-19. About the study: Acute and convalescent COVID-19 samples came from the United States, Italy and Spain.

This CDR3 has 14 residues. Germline assignment: CDR1 MNHEY and CDR2 SVGAGI. V lost 7 bases to trimming and J lost 0 bases, with 11 bases between them. Clones were sequenced by immunoSEQ multiplex PCR, and TCRdb holds only the in-frame ones, with some missing. The table has about 250,000 clones, about 80% seen once. The chain is built from TRBV6-5 and TRBJ2-3; D perhaps matches TRBD1 (6 bases). The specimen sequenced was peripheral blood. This clonotype was sampled from a man aged 80 or over with acute or convalescent COVID-19. CDR3 region: CASTPDRSTDTQYF. The CDR3 DNA follows: TGTGCCAGCACCCCGGACAGAAGCACAGATACGCAGTATTTT.